The present entry profiles one TCR beta chain with its context. Its antigen remains unidentified. The germline CDR1 and CDR2 sequences are LGHNA and YNFKEQ. This CDR3 has 13 residues. Trimming took off 4 bases at V and 3 bases at J, with 9 bases between the two ends. These data are taken from a study of radiation and T cells in renal cell carcinoma. Study results and caveats: From baseline, blood top tumor clonotypes peaked at 2 weeks post-radiation.

Measured with immunoSEQ multiplex PCR; TCRdb has only the in-frame clones, and not every one. The sample lists over 60,000 clones, 80% to 90% occurring once. Time point indicated: blood 2 weeks post-SBRT. The treatment here: 15 Gy SBRT to primary tumor, nephrectomy 4 weeks later. Radiation-treated patients gave blood at baseline, week 2 and week 4. The tumor was a clear cell renal cell carcinoma. The chain is built from TRBV4-2 and TRBJ1-1, with D uncertain. This TCR came from a woman aged 45-65 years with renal cell carcinoma. The material sequenced was blood, taken from a patient whose treatment included radiotherapy and nephrectomy. The CDR3 DNA is TGTGCCAGCAGCCTCGGCCCCGACACTGAAGCTTTCTTT. Protein product: CASSLGPDTEAFF.